The 22 T cell receptor beta chains below were found in one sample sequenced in a study of early T cells in non-severe SARS-CoV-2 infection. TCRdb reprocessed the 5' RACE reads via MiXCR and lists one record per CDR3 protein. The data contain tens of thousands of distinct CDR3 sequences, 9.5% to 15% of them seen just once; the ten biggest clones take up over 2%. The specimen was whole blood, collected at baseline. These receptors all come from an adult who was a healthcare worker with PCR-confirmed SARS-CoV-2 infection or an uninfected control (not recorded which).

The sample holds a few counts of this clonotype. CDR3 in DNA: TGCGCCAGCAGCCAAAGCAGGACAGGGGCAAACACCATATATTTT. This sequence encodes CASSQSRTGANTIYF. V usage is TRBV4-1 and J usage is TRBJ1-3; 9 bases fit TRBD1. Germline CDR1 reads MGHRA; CDR2 reads YSYEKL. This CDR3 contains 15 residues. After removal of 2 bases from V and 6 bases from J, the junction contained 5 bases not matched to a gene.

As to this clonotype: A read error is possible here, since a much larger clone lies one base away. Here the CDR3 reads CATRVESIQYF. The CDR3 nucleotides are TGTGCCACTCGGGTCGAAAGCATTCAGTACTTC. This sequence joins TRBV28 and TRBJ2-4; the D is unclear. The CDR3 totals 11 residues. CDR1 and CDR2 (germline): MDHEN, SYDVKM. V gave up 10 bases and J gave up 9 bases, with 13 bases separating them.

The chain couples TRBV7-2 to TRBJ1-2; possibly TRBD1 for D (6 bases). V dropped 5 bases and J dropped 2 bases, with 12 bases sitting between them. This CDR3 has 14 amino acids. Looked up from germline, CDR1 is SGHTA and CDR2 is FQGNSA. CDR3 sequence: CASSGQTLNYGYTF. Here the CDR3 DNA reads TGTGCCAGCAGCGGACAGACGTTAAACTATGGCTACACCTTC.

This clonotype was recorded a few times. The rearrangement uses TRBV7-6 and TRBJ2-3, with 12 bases that match TRBD2. Germline V gene lookup returns CDR1 SGHVS and CDR2 FNYEAQ. The V and J ends lost 6 bases and 0 bases, in that order; junction bases with no gene match: 13. This CDR3 is 19 amino acids long. The CDR3 DNA is TGTGCCAGCAGTCAAGTTGGACTAGCGGGGCCCCCTAGCACAGATACGCAGTATTTT. Amino acid sequence: CASSQVGLAGPPSTDTQYF.

Sample share makes this clonotype medium-sized (0.01 to 0.1%). This sequence joins TRBV28 and TRBJ2-7; D is possibly TRBD2 (7 bases). From germline, CDR1 is MDHEN and CDR2 SYDVKM. Trimming took off 5 bases at V and 2 bases at J, with 19 bases between the two ends. The CDR3 sequence is 16 residues long. CDR3 nucleotides: TGTGCCAGCAGTCTAGCGGCGACAGGCACCCCCTACGAGCAGTACTTC. It encodes CASSLAATGTPYEQYF.

The gene calls are TRBV14 and TRBJ2-2; D unclear. The CDR3 loop spans 16 amino acids. The V gene's germline CDR1 is SGHDN and CDR2 FVKESK. Trimming pared 5 bases from V and 2 bases from J, leaving 15 bases between. CDR3 bases: TGTGCCAGCAGCTCACGGACCCACGTTAACACCGGGGAGCTGTTTTTT. Protein: CASSSRTHVNTGELFF.

This sequence joins TRBV6-2 or TRBV6-3 and TRBJ2-1; 8 bases fit TRBD1. In germline, CDR1 is MNHEY, CDR2 SVGEGT. The CDR3 totals 13 residues. Trimming at V came to 7 bases and at J to 12 bases, leaving 11 bases not matched to a gene. This chain's CDR3 is CASTPGQVLRQFF. The DNA of the CDR3 is TGTGCCAGCACGCCGGGACAGGTATTACGGCAGTTCTTC.

The chain recombines TRBV6-1 with TRBJ2-2, with D possibly being TRBD1 (5 bases). Trimming took off 2 bases at V and 6 bases at J, with 7 bases between the two ends. Germline CDR1 is MNHNS and CDR2 is SASEGT. This CDR3 spans 13 amino acids. In DNA, the CDR3 is TGTGCCAGCAGTGAACTAGGGGCCGGGGAGCTGTTTTTT. Amino acids: CASSELGAGELFF.

This chain links TRBV6-1 with TRBJ2-3; TRBD2 is a possible D gene (6 bases). CDR3 size: 14 residues. Trimming removed 8 bases from V and 2 bases from J, with 14 bases in between. From germline, CDR1 is MNHNS and CDR2 SASEGT. CDR3 DNA sequence: TGTGCCAGCCTCGGACTAAAAGACACAGATACGCAGTATTTT. It specifies CASLGLKDTDTQYF.

The genes are TRBV20-1 and TRBJ1-3; D is unclear. Germline CDR1 and CDR2: DFQATT and SNEGSKA (reference sequence). Trimming removed 1 base at V and 4 bases at J, with 2 bases between. The CDR3 runs 11 residues. CDR3 protein: CSARGGNTIYF. For the CDR3, the DNA is TGCAGTGCTAGAGGCGGAAACACCATATATTTT.

The CDR3 region is CASSFWGRFSGANVLTF. The DNA for the CDR3 is TGTGCCAGCAGTTTCTGGGGGAGGTTCTCTGGGGCCAACGTCCTGACTTTC. The V call is TRBV12-3 or TRBV12-4, the J call TRBJ2-6, with D tentatively TRBD2 (6 bases). Trimming removed 3 bases at V and 0 bases at J, with 12 bases between. CDR3 size: 17 residues.

The chain uses TRBV7-9 and TRBJ2-4; 7 bases map to TRBD2. Germline trimming cut 5 bases from V and 6 bases from J; bases unmatched to any gene: 7. The CDR3 totals 14 residues. Per the germline V gene, CDR1 is SEHNR and CDR2 is FQNEAQ (reference sequence). CDR3: CASSPGLGINIQYF. Written as DNA, the CDR3 is TGTGCCAGCAGCCCCGGACTAGGTATAAACATTCAGTACTTC.

The J gene is TRBJ2-3, the V gene TRBV4-1, with TRBD1 as a possible D gene (5 bases). The CDR3 is 14 amino acids. Germline values: CDR1 MGHRA, CDR2 YSYEKL. Between the trimmed V and J ends, which lost 0 bases and 6 bases, there was a span of 10 bases. In DNA form, the CDR3 reads TGCGCCAGCAGCCAAGACAGGGTAGGGGATACGCAGTATTTT. Translating it yields CASSQDRVGDTQYF.

The count of this clonotype is one. The chain couples TRBV4-3 to TRBJ2-7, with 8 bases matching TRBD1. This CDR3 has 16 amino acids. Trimming at V came to 1 base and at J to 1 base, leaving 6 bases not matched to a gene. Germline CDR1 and CDR2: LGHNA and YSLEER. CDR3 sequence reads: CASSQGYTGGSYEQYF. DNA for the CDR3: TGCGCCAGCAGCCAAGGGTATACAGGGGGTTCCTACGAGCAGTACTTC.

V usage is TRBV9 and J usage is TRBJ2-2; the D is unclear. Between the trimmed V and J ends, which lost 2 bases and 6 bases, there was a span of 8 bases. This CDR3 comprises 13 residues. Germline lookup yields CDR1 SGDLS and CDR2 YYNGEE. In nucleotides, the CDR3 is TGTGCCAGCAGCGTGAGTTGGGCCGGGGAGCTGTTTTTT. Its protein is CASSVSWAGELFF.

The J gene is TRBJ2-7, the V gene TRBV18, with D possibly being TRBD1 or TRBD2 (6 bases each). The V end lost 1 base, the J end lost 5 bases, and 15 bases lay between the germline ends. The CDR3 length is 15 residues. The germline CDR1 and CDR2 sequences are KGHSH and LQKENI. The CDR3 region has the DNA TGTGCCAGCTCACCACAGGGGGGCCCTTATAACGAGCAGTACTTC. Its protein is CASSPQGGPYNEQYF.

This clonotype was detected only a few times. V and J are TRBV5-4 and TRBJ1-1; no clear D. V lost 4 bases, J lost 0 bases, and 19 bases lay in between. This CDR3 is built from 17 residues. CDR1 and CDR2 from the germline V gene are SGHNT and YYREEE (reference sequence). This CDR3 reads CASSAGLYWVMNTEAFF. As DNA, the CDR3 is TGTGCCAGCAGCGCAGGTTTATATTGGGTGATGAACACTGAAGCTTTCTTT.

The chain links TRBV6-4 to TRBJ2-3, with 12 bases aligning to TRBD2. V lost 4 bases and J lost 5; bases outside the gene matches: 1. In germline, CDR1 is MRHNA, CDR2 SNTAGT. CDR3 length: 14 residues. The CDR3, as DNA: TGTGCCAGCAGTGGACTAGCGGGAGAAGATACGCAGTATTTT. Translated: CASSGLAGEDTQYF.

The chain recombines TRBV28 with TRBJ1-2, with 7 bases matching TRBD1. The germline V gene has CDR1 MDHEN and CDR2 SYDVKM. Trimming took 6 bases from V and 6 from J; bases not matched to a gene: 7. The CDR3 contains 13 residues. Here the CDR3 DNA reads TGTGCCAGCAGAATTACAGGGGCGGATGGCTACACCTTC. It is translated as CASRITGADGYTF.

This clonotype was counted many times. CDR3 in amino acids: CASSPGTSGSPDTQYF. The CDR3 nucleotides read TGTGCCAGCAGCCCCGGGACTAGCGGGAGTCCAGATACGCAGTATTTT. The chain employs TRBV11-2 and TRBJ2-3; 14 nucleotides line up with TRBD2. V dropped 5 bases and J dropped 4; count of bases not matched to a gene: 5. CDR3 length: 16 residues. The germline gives CDR1 SGHAT, CDR2 FQNNGV.

The chain uses TRBV11-1 and TRBJ2-7; D remains unclear. Germline loops: CDR1 SGHAT, CDR2 FQDESV (reference sequence). The CDR3 runs 13 residues. V gave up 5 bases and J gave up 2 bases, with 10 bases separating them. The chain's CDR3 is CASSPDGAYEQYF. The CDR3, as DNA: TGTGCCAGCAGCCCGGACGGAGCCTACGAGCAGTACTTC.

This clonotype has ten or more counts. The chain uses TRBV6-2 or TRBV6-3 and TRBJ1-1; D ambiguous. CDR1 and CDR2 (germline): MNHEY, SVGEGT. The CDR3 runs 13 residues. The V gene lost 3 bases and the J gene lost 4 bases, with 9 bases spanning the gap. DNA of the CDR3: TGTGCCAGCAGTTATCAGCTCGTCACTGAAGCTTTCTTT. It encodes CASSYQLVTEAFF.